Shown below are 26 T cell receptor beta chains from a single sample sequenced in a study of cytomegalovirus exposure and HLA in healthy donors. PCR used 60 Vbeta primers and 13 Jbeta primers. The repertoire was sequenced with immunoSEQ multiplex PCR; TCRdb's copy has only in-frame clones and lacks some. The sample holds about 130,000 clones, 75% to 85% seen once. Material: PBMCs. These receptors were taken from a female donor in good health and CMV-seropositive.

The rearrangement uses TRBV5-6 and TRBJ2-3, with 8 bases aligning to TRBD2. Germline-derived CDR1 and CDR2 are SGHDT and YYEEEE. Trimming cost V 7 bases and J 5 bases; bases outside gene matches: 15. The CDR3 extends over 16 amino acids. CDR3 sequence reads: CASGVAGGVRVDTQYF. The CDR3 DNA follows: TGTGCCAGCGGGGTTGCGGGGGGTGTAAGGGTAGATACGCAGTATTTT.

As concerns this clone: Mismatch with germline at one junction end may stem from a read error. Other DNA sequences from this sample encode an identical CDR3 as well. As DNA, the CDR3 is TGCGCCAGCAGTGGTGGGACAGGCTATGGCTACACCTTC. Translating gives CASSGGTGYGYTF. This chain joins TRBV2 and TRBJ1-2; 8 positions agree with TRBD1. Germline values: CDR1 SNHLY, CDR2 FYNNEI. This CDR3 region has 13 residues.

The chain couples TRBV7-2 to TRBJ2-3; D is unclear. Germline values: CDR1 SGHTA, CDR2 FQGNSA. V lost 4 bases and J 4 bases, leaving 9 bases between the germline ends. This CDR3 is 13 amino acids long. The CDR3 nucleotides read TGTGCCAGCAGCTCCCGTTTCTCAGATACGCAGTATTTT. Translating it yields CASSSRFSDTQYF.

This rearrangement joins TRBV28 to TRBJ1-1; 12 bases map to TRBD1. The CDR3 spans 15 residues. Unmatched junction bases numbered 12, after V lost 5 bases and J lost 11 bases. Germline CDR1 is MDHEN and CDR2 is SYDVKM. In DNA, the CDR3 is TGTGCCAGCAGTCCTACCGGGACAGGGGGCGCATCGGCTTTCTTT. Protein: CASSPTGTGGASAFF.

The rearrangement joins TRBV6-1 to TRBJ2-1, with 9 bases aligning to TRBD2. The CDR3 has 14 amino acids. Losses at the gene ends were 4 bases for V and 3 bases for J; bases not matched to a gene: 1. Per the germline V gene, CDR1 is MNHNS and CDR2 is SASEGT. CDR3 DNA: TGTGCCAGCAGTGCGACTAGCGGCTACAATGAGCAGTTCTTC. It yields the protein CASSATSGYNEQFF.

This clone was detected only once. The rearrangement uses TRBV5-8 and TRBJ1-5; D might be TRBD1 (6 bases). There are 16 residues in the CDR3. The V end lost 3 bases, the J end lost 4 bases, and 17 bases lay between the germline ends. Germline CDR1 reads SGHTS; CDR2 reads YDEGEE. The CDR3 loop reads CASSYLLTGGNQPQHF. Here the CDR3 DNA reads TGTGCCAGCAGCTATCTTCTGACAGGCGGTAATCAGCCCCAGCATTTT.

V gene TRBV18 combines with J gene TRBJ2-2, with 11 bases that match TRBD1. Trimming took 3 bases from V and 4 from J; bases not matched to a gene: 1. CDR1 is KGHSH, CDR2 LQKENI, per germline. The CDR3 is 15 amino acids. The CDR3 is CASSPGTGGTGELFF. CDR3 DNA: TGTGCCAGCTCACCTGGGACAGGGGGCACCGGGGAGCTGTTTTTT.

This clone was detected a few times. At one boundary the junction diverges from the germline segment, which might be a read error. The CDR3 nucleotides are TGTTCCAGCAGTTTTGGACTAGTCGGCAAGAACACCGGGGAGCTGTTTTTT. Translated: CSSSFGLVGKNTGELFF. The V call is TRBV7-9, the J call TRBJ2-2, with 7 bases fitting TRBD2. Germline loops: CDR1 SEHNR, CDR2 FQNEAQ (reference sequence). This CDR3 is built from 17 residues.

V and J are TRBV6-1 and TRBJ2-7; a weak D match, TRBD2 (5 bases). Germline loops: CDR1 MNHNS, CDR2 SASEGT. V shed 1 base and J shed 9 bases, with 19 bases lying between them. There are 15 residues in the CDR3. Here the CDR3 reads CASSEVRRNLRGQYF. The CDR3 DNA reads TGTGCCAGCAGTGAAGTTAGGAGGAACCTACGAGGGCAGTACTTC.

The chain carries TRBV5-1 and TRBJ2-7; 7 bases align to TRBD1. Germline values: CDR1 SGHRS, CDR2 YFSETQ. This CDR3 has 14 amino acids. The V segment lost 6 bases and the J segment 5 bases; nucleotides outside the gene matches: 11. The CDR3 bases are TGCGCCAGCACCGAACTTAACAGGGGCAACGAGCAGTACTTC. Translated: CASTELNRGNEQYF.

Only one count was recorded for this clone. The J gene is TRBJ2-2, the V gene TRBV5-1; TRBD1 aligns across 8 bases. This CDR3 contains 16 residues. J lost 1 base, V lost 5 bases, and 7 bases had no gene match. From germline, CDR1 is SGHRS and CDR2 YFSETQ. The CDR3 reads CASRETGTGNTGELFF. The CDR3 nucleotides read TGCGCCAGCAGAGAAACCGGGACAGGGAACACCGGGGAGCTGTTTTTT.

This sequence joins TRBV5-1 and TRBJ1-4, with unresolved D. Germline lookup yields CDR1 SGHRS and CDR2 YFSETQ. Trimming removed 0 bases from V and 0 bases from J, with 6 bases in between. The CDR3 has 15 residues. CDR3 amino acids: CASSLAGATNEKLFF. The CDR3 region has the DNA TGCGCCAGCAGCTTGGCCGGGGCAACTAATGAAAAACTGTTTTTT.

The CDR3 DNA reads TGTGCCAGCAGTGAACAGGGCGGCAATCAGCCCCAGCATTTT. It codes for CASSEQGGNQPQHF. The chain carries TRBV6-1 and TRBJ1-5; D may be TRBD1 (5 bases). CDR1 and CDR2 from the germline V gene are MNHNS and SASEGT. Trimming took off 2 bases at V and 2 bases at J, with 7 bases between the two ends. This CDR3 region has 14 residues.

The chain recombines TRBV6-1 with TRBJ1-6; D not certain. Germline V gene sequence: CDR1 MNHNS, CDR2 SASEGT. V shed 6 bases and J shed 8 bases, with 8 bases lying between them. The CDR3 consists of 12 residues. The CDR3, as DNA: TGTGCCAGCAGGTCGGGGTATTCACCCCTCCACTTT. This sequence encodes CASRSGYSPLHF.

The chain combines TRBV19 with TRBJ2-2, with D hard to call. The ends were cut back, 6 bases at V and 4 bases at J, with 15 bases in the middle. CDR1 is LNHDA and CDR2 is SQIVND in the germline V gene (reference sequence). The CDR3 totals 15 residues. CDR3 region: CASSRLPPGTGELFF. CDR3 bases: TGTGCCAGTAGCCGCCTCCCCCCGGGCACCGGGGAGCTGTTTTTT.

This clone was recorded only once. The CDR3 region has the DNA TGTGCCAGCAGCCAGGACAGGGGGCACTATGGCTACACCTTC. Its protein product is CASSQDRGHYGYTF. This chain joins TRBV5-5 and TRBJ1-2; 11 nucleotides line up with TRBD1. CDR3 length: 14 residues. Germline lookup yields CDR1 SGHKS and CDR2 YYEKEE (reference sequence). Trimming at V came to 4 bases and at J to 3 bases, leaving 2 bases not matched to a gene. Based on the CDR3 plus reference TRBV5-5 and TRBJ1-2, the full variable domain is DAGVTQSPTHLIKTRGQQVTLRCSPISGHKSVSWYQQVLGQGPQFIFQYYEKEERGRGNFPDRFSARQFPNYSSELNVNALLLGDSALYLCASSQDRGHYGYTFGSGTRLTVV.

The chain employs TRBV6-6 and TRBJ2-5, with 8 bases that match TRBD1. The DNA matches TRBJ2-7 better at its end, which makes the J call doubtful. This CDR3 region has 14 residues. Looked up from germline, CDR1 is MNHNY and CDR2 is SVGAGI (reference sequence). CDR3 in amino acids: CASSYRQGHYEQYF. The CDR3 nucleotides are TGTGCCAGCAGTTACAGACAGGGGCACTACGAGCAGTACTTC.

The CDR3 here is CASSSMGQGAYEQYF. The CDR3, as DNA: TGTGCCAGCAGCTCGATGGGACAGGGCGCCTACGAGCAGTACTTC. This chain links TRBV5-8 with TRBJ2-7; 9 nucleotides agree with TRBD1. This CDR3 is built from 15 residues. Germline assignment: CDR1 SGHTS and CDR2 YDEGEE. With V trimmed by 3 bases and J by 2 bases, 6 bases remained unmatched. Complete variable domain (other parts from reference TRBV5-8 and TRBJ2-7): EAGVTQSPTHLIKTRGQQATLRCSPISGHTSVYWYQQALGLGLQFLLWYDEGEERNRGNFPPRFSGRQFPNYSSELNVNALELEDSALYLCASSSMGQGAYEQYFGPGTRLTVT.

This clone was detected only once. CDR3 nucleotide sequence: TGTGCCAGCAGCTTATTCGGCAGGGGAGAGACCCAGTACTTC. Translating it yields CASSLFGRGETQYF. The chain combines TRBV7-2 with TRBJ2-5, with D perhaps matching TRBD1 (6 bases). V shed 2 bases and J shed 4 bases, with 11 bases lying between them. This CDR3 spans 14 amino acids. Germline V CDR1 and CDR2: SGHTA, FQGNSA.

This clone was detected only once. One end of the junction is discordant with germline, which a read error may explain. The chain recombines TRBV7-9 with TRBJ1-2; a possible D gene is TRBD1 (6 bases). CDR1 and CDR2 (germline): SEHNR, FQNEAQ (reference sequence). The CDR3 has 13 residues. The CDR3 region is CASRTDSTYGYPF. The CDR3 nucleotides read TGTGCCAGCAGAACGGACAGCACCTATGGCTACCCCTTC.

The J gene is TRBJ2-2, the V gene TRBV29-1; possible D gene TRBD2, 6 bases. Between the trimmed V and J ends, which lost 4 bases and 5 bases, there was a span of 8 bases. Germline V gene sequence: CDR1 SQVTM, CDR2 ANQGSEA. CDR3 length equals 12 residues. CDR3: CSVGGRTGELFF. The CDR3 DNA is TGCAGCGTTGGTGGGAGGACCGGGGAGCTGTTTTTT.

The chain couples TRBV7-9 to TRBJ1-4, with 9 bases matching TRBD1. The CDR3 contains 15 residues. V shed 5 bases and J 3 bases; nucleotides not matched to a gene: 4. CDR1 and CDR2 (germline): SEHNR, FQNEAQ (reference sequence). CDR3 nucleotide sequence: TGTGCCAGCAGCAGCGGACAGGGGTCTAATGAAAAACTGTTTTTT. Protein product: CASSSGQGSNEKLFF.

The chain recombines TRBV28 with TRBJ1-2, with unresolved D. This CDR3 has 13 amino acids. V lost 6 bases to trimming and J lost 1 base, with 9 bases between them. Germline V gene lookup returns CDR1 MDHEN and CDR2 SYDVKM. DNA of the CDR3: TGTGCCAGCAGGAGTCCATATAACTATGGCTACACCTTC. Translated: CASRSPYNYGYTF.

Details on this clone: The germline gene is not matched at one end of the junction; a read error may be the cause. The chain links TRBV18 to TRBJ1-5; 10 positions match TRBD1. This CDR3 has 14 amino acids. Germline V CDR1 and CDR2: KGHSH, LQKENI. Here the CDR3 DNA reads TGTGCCAGCTCACCGGGACAGGGGAATCGGCCCCAGCATTTT. The encoded protein is CASSPGQGNRPQHF.

The chain carries TRBV9 and TRBJ1-6; D possibly corresponds to TRBD1 (6 bases). CDR1 and CDR2 from the germline V gene are SGDLS and YYNGEE. The V gene lost 1 base and the J gene lost 10 bases, with 15 bases spanning the gap. This CDR3 spans 15 amino acids. CDR3 coding DNA: TGTGCCAGCAGCGTACCCCCGGACAGAGGATCACCCCTCCACTTT. Translation: CASSVPPDRGSPLHF.

This chain connects TRBV2 to TRBJ1-5, with a tentative D call TRBD1 (5 bases). Trimming stripped 3 bases from V and 0 bases from J, with 9 bases between. Germline CDR1 and CDR2: SNHLY and FYNNEI. There are 15 residues in the CDR3. CDR3 in DNA: TGTGCCAGCAGTGAGCAGACAGTTAGCAATCAGCCCCAGCATTTT. The encoded protein is CASSEQTVSNQPQHF.